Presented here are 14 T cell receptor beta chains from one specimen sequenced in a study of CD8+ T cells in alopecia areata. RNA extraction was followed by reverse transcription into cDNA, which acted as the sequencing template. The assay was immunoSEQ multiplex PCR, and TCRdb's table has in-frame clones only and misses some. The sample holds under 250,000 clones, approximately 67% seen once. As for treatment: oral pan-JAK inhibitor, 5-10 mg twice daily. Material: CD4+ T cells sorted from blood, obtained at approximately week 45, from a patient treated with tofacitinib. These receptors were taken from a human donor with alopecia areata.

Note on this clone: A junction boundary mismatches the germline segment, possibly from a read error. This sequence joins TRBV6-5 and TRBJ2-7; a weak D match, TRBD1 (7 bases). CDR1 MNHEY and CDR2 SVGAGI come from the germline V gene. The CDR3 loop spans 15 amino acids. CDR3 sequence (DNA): TGTGCCAGCGGTTACGCGGGACAGTCCTCCTACGAGCAGTACTTC. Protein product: CASGYAGQSSYEQYF.

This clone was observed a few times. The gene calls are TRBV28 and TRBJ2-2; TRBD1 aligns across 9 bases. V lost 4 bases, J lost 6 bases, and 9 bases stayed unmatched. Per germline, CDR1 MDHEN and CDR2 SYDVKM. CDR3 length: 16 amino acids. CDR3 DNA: TGTGCCAGCAGTTCCACCGGGACAGGGATCCCCGGGGAGCTGTTTTTT. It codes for CASSSTGTGIPGELFF.

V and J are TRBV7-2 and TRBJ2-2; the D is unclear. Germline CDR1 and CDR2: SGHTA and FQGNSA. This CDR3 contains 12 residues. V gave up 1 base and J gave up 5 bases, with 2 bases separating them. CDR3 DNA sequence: TGTGCCAGCAGCTTAGTAACCGGGGAGCTGTTTTTT. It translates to CASSLVTGELFF.

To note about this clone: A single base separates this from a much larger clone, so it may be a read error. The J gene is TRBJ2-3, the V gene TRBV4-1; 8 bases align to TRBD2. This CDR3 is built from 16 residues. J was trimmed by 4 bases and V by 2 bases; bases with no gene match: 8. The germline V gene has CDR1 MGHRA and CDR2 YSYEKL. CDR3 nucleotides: TGCGCCAGCAGCCAACCGGGACTAGGATCGTCAGATACGCAGTATTTT. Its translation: CASSQPGLGSSDTQYF.

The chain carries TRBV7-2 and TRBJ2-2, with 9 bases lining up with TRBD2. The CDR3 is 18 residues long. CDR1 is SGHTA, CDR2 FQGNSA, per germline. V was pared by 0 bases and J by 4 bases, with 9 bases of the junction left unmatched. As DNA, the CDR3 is TGTGCCAGCAGCTTAGCCCGGCGGGGGGGCCTCGGCACCGGGGAGCTGTTTTTT. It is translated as CASSLARRGGLGTGELFF.

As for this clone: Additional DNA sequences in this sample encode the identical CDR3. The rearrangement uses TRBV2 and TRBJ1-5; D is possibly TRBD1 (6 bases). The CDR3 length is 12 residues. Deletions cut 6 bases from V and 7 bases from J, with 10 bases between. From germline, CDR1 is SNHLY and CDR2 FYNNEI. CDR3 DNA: TGTGCCAGCAGCGTGGGGGGCCAGCCCCAGCATTTT. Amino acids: CASSVGGQPQHF. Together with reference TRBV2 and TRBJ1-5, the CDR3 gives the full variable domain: EPEVTQTPSHQVTQMGQEVILRCVPISNHLYFYWYRQILGQKVEFLVSFYNNEISEKSEIFDDQFSVERPDGSNFTLKIRSTKLEDSAMYFCASSVGGQPQHFGDGTRLSIL.

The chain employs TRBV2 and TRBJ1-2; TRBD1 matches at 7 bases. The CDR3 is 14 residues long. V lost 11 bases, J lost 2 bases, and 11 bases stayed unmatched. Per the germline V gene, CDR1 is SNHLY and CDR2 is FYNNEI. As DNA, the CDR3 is TGTGCCGGAAGACAGGGAGGCCGCAACTATGGCTACACCTTC. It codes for CAGRQGGRNYGYTF.

The CDR3 protein is CAWRGNRRDSQAFF. The CDR3 nucleotides are TGTGCCTGGAGGGGGAATCGCCGGGACAGTCAAGCTTTCTTT. The chain is built from TRBV30 and TRBJ1-1; TRBD1 matches at 7 bases. J gave up 9 bases and V 3 bases, and 13 bases lay outside the gene matches. The V gene's germline CDR1 is GTSNPN and CDR2 SVGIG (reference sequence). This CDR3 comprises 14 residues.

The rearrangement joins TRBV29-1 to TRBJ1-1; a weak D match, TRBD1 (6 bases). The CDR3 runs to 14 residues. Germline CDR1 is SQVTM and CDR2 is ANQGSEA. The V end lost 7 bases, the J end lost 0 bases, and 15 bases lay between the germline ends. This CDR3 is CSAYRDTMNTEAFF. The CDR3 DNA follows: TGCAGCGCCTACCGGGACACCATGAACACTGAAGCTTTCTTT.

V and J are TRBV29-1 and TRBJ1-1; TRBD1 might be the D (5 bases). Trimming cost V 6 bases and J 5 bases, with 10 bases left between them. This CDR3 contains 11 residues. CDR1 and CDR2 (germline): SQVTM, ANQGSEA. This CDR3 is CSVDQGTEAFF. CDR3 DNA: TGCAGCGTCGACCAGGGAACTGAAGCTTTCTTT.

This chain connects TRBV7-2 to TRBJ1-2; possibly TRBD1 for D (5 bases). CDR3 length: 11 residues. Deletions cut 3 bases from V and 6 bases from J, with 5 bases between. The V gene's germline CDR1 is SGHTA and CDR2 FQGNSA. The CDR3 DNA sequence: TGTGCCAGCAGCTTCAGGGATGGCTACACCTTC. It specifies CASSFRDGYTF.

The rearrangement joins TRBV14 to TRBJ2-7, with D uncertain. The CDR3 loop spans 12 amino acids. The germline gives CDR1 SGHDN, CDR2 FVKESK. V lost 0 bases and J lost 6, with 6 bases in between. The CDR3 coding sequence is TGTGCCAGCAGCCAAGAAGCGAGCGAGCAGTACTTC. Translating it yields CASSQEASEQYF.

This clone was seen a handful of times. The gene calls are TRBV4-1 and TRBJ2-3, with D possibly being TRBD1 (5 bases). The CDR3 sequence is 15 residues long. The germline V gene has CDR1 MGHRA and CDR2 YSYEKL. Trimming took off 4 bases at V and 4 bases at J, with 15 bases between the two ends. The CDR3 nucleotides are TGCGCCAGCAGCCGTCCGACAGCGTCTGCAGATACGCAGTATTTT. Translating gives CASSRPTASADTQYF.

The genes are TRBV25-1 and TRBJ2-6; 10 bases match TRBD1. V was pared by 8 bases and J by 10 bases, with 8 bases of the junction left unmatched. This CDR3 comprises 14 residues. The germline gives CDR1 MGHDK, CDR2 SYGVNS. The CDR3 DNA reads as TGTGCCAGCTCCCGGACAGGGGGGGGAAACGTCCTGACTTTC. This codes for CASSRTGGGNVLTF.